This T cell receptor beta chain was captured in a study of shared clonotypes between healthy human individuals. Measured with immunoSEQ multiplex PCR; TCRdb has only the in-frame clones, and not every one. The top ten hold about 1.5% of the sample, which has some 980,000 clones, about three quarters seen once. Notes on the study in general: Several donors shared around 5% of their naive CD4 clonotypes. Donor scarcity curtailed the genetic and exposure-history diversity represented herein.

Trimming shortened V by 8 bases and J by 6 bases, and 5 bases separated the two germline ends. The CDR3 sequence is 9 residues long. The germline gives CDR1 MNHNY, CDR2 SVGAGI (reference sequence). Subsets obtained from CD4+ cells comprised CD45RA+ naive and CD45RA-negative memory cells. A remark on this clone: Antigen: not known. Distinct nucleotide sequences in the sample also encode this CDR3.

Sequenced input: memory CD4+ T cells sorted from blood. Subset denoted: CD45RA-negative fraction. This chain links TRBV6-6 with TRBJ2-7; no clear D gene. The receptor comes from a man in his late teens or twenties in good health. The CDR3 nucleotides are TGTGCCAGCGGCTCCGAGCAGTACTTC. This encodes CASGSEQYF.